The 30 T cell receptor beta chains below come from one sample, sequenced in a study of blood T cell repertoires in COVID-19. Repertoires were generated with immunoSEQ multiplex PCR, while TCRdb's copy carries only in-frame clones and drops some. The profile shows about 83,000 clones, 86% of them singletons. The specimen was peripheral blood. These receptors were obtained from a woman older than 75 in a cohort sampled during active or convalescent COVID-19.

V is TRBV30 and J is TRBJ2-1, with 11 bases lining up with TRBD2. The germline gives CDR1 GTSNPN, CDR2 SVGIG (reference sequence). This CDR3 is built from 15 residues. Trimming cost V 3 bases and J 7 bases; bases outside gene matches: 8. The CDR3 reads CAWRTTSGVSNEQFF. In nucleotides, the CDR3 is TGTGCCTGGAGAACGACTAGCGGGGTCTCTAATGAGCAGTTCTTC. The full variable domain, with the rest looked up from reference TRBV30 and TRBJ2-1, is SQTIHQWPATLVQPVGSPLSLECTVEGTSNPNLYWYRQAAGRGLQLLFYSVGIGQISSEVPQNLSASRPQDRQFILSSKKLLLSDSGFYLCAWRTTSGVSNEQFFGPGTRLTVL.

This clone has only a few counts. The gene calls are TRBV5-6 and TRBJ1-2, with 8 bases identical to TRBD1. CDR1 and CDR2 from the germline V gene are SGHDT and YYEEEE. This CDR3 has 13 residues. J gave up 8 bases and V 0 bases, and 3 bases lay outside the gene matches. CDR3 residues: CASSLAGGEGYTF. The CDR3 region has the DNA TGTGCCAGCAGCTTGGCAGGGGGCGAGGGCTACACCTTC.

This clone showed up just a few times. The chain has TRBV4-2 and TRBJ1-5; D is possibly TRBD1 (6 bases). Germline V CDR1 and CDR2: LGHNA, YNFKEQ. The CDR3 contains 14 residues. V shed 1 base and J shed 5 bases, with 9 bases lying between them. CDR3 in amino acids: CASSQGAGDQPQHF. CDR3 nucleotides: TGTGCCAGCAGCCAAGGGGCAGGGGATCAGCCCCAGCATTTT.

This sequence joins TRBV28 and TRBJ1-6, with 7 bases that match TRBD1. With 7 bases clipped from V and 7 bases from J, the junction kept 10 bases outside the gene matches. Germline-derived CDR1 and CDR2 are MDHEN and SYDVKM. The CDR3 has 15 residues. The CDR3 reads CASTQSTGVNSPLHF. In nucleotides, the CDR3 is TGTGCCAGCACCCAATCAACAGGGGTCAATTCACCCCTCCACTTT.

The chain uses TRBV18 and TRBJ2-5, with TRBD2 identical over 11 bases. The junction had 9 bases not matched to a gene; V was cut back by 3 bases and J by 0 bases. The V gene's germline CDR1 is KGHSH and CDR2 LQKENI. The CDR3 has 18 residues. The CDR3 loop is CASSPITATSGNQETQYF. The CDR3 DNA reads TGTGCCAGCTCACCTATCACGGCGACTAGCGGGAACCAAGAGACCCAGTACTTC.

The V gene is TRBV27, the J gene TRBJ2-1; 7 bases agree with TRBD2. CDR1 and CDR2 from the germline V gene are MNHEY and SMNVEV (reference sequence). After removal of 0 bases from V and 0 bases from J, the junction contained 2 bases not matched to a gene. CDR3 length: 16 amino acids. The CDR3 DNA follows: TGTGCCAGCAGTTTATCGGGCGGGAGCTCCTACAATGAGCAGTTCTTC. Its protein is CASSLSGGSSYNEQFF.

This chain uses TRBV5-6 with TRBJ2-7; D may be TRBD2 (6 bases). The V gene lost 0 bases and the J gene lost 2 bases, with 9 bases spanning the gap. The CDR3 runs to 14 residues. Germline CDR1 SGHDT, CDR2 YYEEEE. The CDR3 bases are TGTGCCAGCAGCTTGGTCGGGAGCGCCTACGAGCAGTACTTC. Translation: CASSLVGSAYEQYF.

The rearrangement joins TRBV27 to TRBJ1-3; D perhaps matches TRBD1 (5 bases). This CDR3 contains 14 residues. Per the germline V gene, CDR1 is MNHEY and CDR2 is SMNVEV (reference sequence). The ends were cut back, 5 bases at V and 0 bases at J, with 8 bases in the middle. In DNA, the CDR3 is TGTGCCAGCAGTGCGGGGCTCTCTGGAAACACCATATATTTT. This sequence encodes CASSAGLSGNTIYF.

This chain's CDR3 is CASSTHRQGAVKNIQYF. As DNA, the CDR3 is TGTGCCAGTAGTACCCACCGGCAGGGGGCGGTCAAAAACATTCAGTACTTC. The chain recombines TRBV19 with TRBJ2-4; 8 positions match TRBD1. CDR1 and CDR2 from the germline V gene are LNHDA and SQIVND (reference sequence). Trimming at V came to 4 bases and at J to 3 bases, leaving 11 bases not matched to a gene. This CDR3 comprises 17 residues.

This clone came up a few times. This sequence joins TRBV5-1 and TRBJ1-1; D gene unclear. The V end was cut by 7 bases, the J end by 0 bases, with 10 bases between. The germline V gene has CDR1 SGHRS and CDR2 YFSETQ. The CDR3 is 13 residues long. The CDR3 region has the DNA TGCGCCAGCCGCGAGGTCATGAACACTGAAGCTTTCTTT. Its translation: CASREVMNTEAFF. The full variable domain, its missing parts supplied by reference TRBV5-1 and TRBJ1-1, is KAGVTQTPRYLIKTRGQQVTLSCSPISGHRSVSWYQQTPGQGLQFLFEYFSETQRNKGNFPGRFSGRQFSNSRSEMNVSTLELGDSALYLCASREVMNTEAFFGQGTRLTVV.

CDR3 amino acids: CAIRKRGSYNEQFF. As DNA, the CDR3 is TGTGCCATCAGAAAGCGGGGCTCCTACAATGAGCAGTTCTTC. This chain links TRBV10-3 with TRBJ2-1, with TRBD2 matching 7 bases. Germline V gene data show CDR1 as ENHRY and CDR2 as SYGVKD. With V trimmed by 6 bases and J by 0 bases, 2 bases remained unmatched. The length of the CDR3 is 14 residues.

The chain uses TRBV29-1 and TRBJ2-3; 11 bases are a match to TRBD2. Germline V CDR1 and CDR2: SQVTM, ANQGSEA. With V trimmed by 7 bases and J by 2 bases, 5 bases remained unmatched. The CDR3 length is 14 residues. The CDR3 DNA sequence: TGCAGCGCTACACTAGCGGGAGACACAGATACGCAGTATTTT. Amino acids: CSATLAGDTDTQYF.

The chain employs TRBV5-1 and TRBJ1-1; 9 positions match TRBD1. Germline CDR1 SGHRS, CDR2 YFSETQ. Unmatched junction bases numbered 10, after V lost 4 bases and J lost 3 bases. The CDR3 is 16 amino acids. In DNA, the CDR3 is TGCGCCAGCAGCGGGGGACAGGGACAGATTTACACTGAAGCTTTCTTT. This codes for CASSGGQGQIYTEAFF. Based on the CDR3 plus reference TRBV5-1 and TRBJ1-1, the full variable domain is KAGVTQTPRYLIKTRGQQVTLSCSPISGHRSVSWYQQTPGQGLQFLFEYFSETQRNKGNFPGRFSGRQFSNSRSEMNVSTLELGDSALYLCASSGGQGQIYTEAFFGQGTRLTVV.

A note on this clone: Compared with germline, one end of the junction differs, possibly owing to a read error. The rearrangement uses TRBV12-3 or TRBV12-4 and TRBJ1-2; D unresolved. The CDR3 runs 12 residues. DNA for the CDR3: TGTGCCAGCAGCCTTGGGTCCCAAGGAGGTGCCTTC. The encoded protein is CASSLGSQGGAF.

The chain carries TRBV6-5 and TRBJ1-1, with D possibly TRBD1 on 6 matching bases. CDR1 and CDR2 (germline): MNHEY, SVGAGI. The CDR3 runs to 14 residues. The V end was cut by 6 bases, the J end by 6 bases, with 17 bases between. The CDR3 loop reads CASSRLGARPEAFF. CDR3 nucleotide sequence: TGTGCCAGCAGCAGGCTGGGGGCGCGACCTGAAGCTTTCTTT.

The chain carries TRBV7-3 and TRBJ1-2; unclear D gene. CDR3 length equals 15 residues. The V gene lost 0 bases and the J gene lost 2 bases, with 10 bases spanning the gap. Looked up from germline, CDR1 is SGHTA and CDR2 is FQGTGA. This chain's CDR3 is CASSLTVEFNYGYTF. The CDR3 nucleotides read TGTGCCAGCAGCTTAACGGTCGAGTTCAACTATGGCTACACCTTC.

The chain recombines TRBV30 with TRBJ2-2; D may be TRBD1 (5 bases). Trimming removed 3 bases at V and 0 bases at J, with 11 bases between. The CDR3 loop spans 15 amino acids. Germline V CDR1 and CDR2: GTSNPN, SVGIG (reference sequence). The DNA of the CDR3 is TGTGCCTGGAGCTACCAGGGTACGAACACCGGGGAGCTGTTTTTT. Encoded protein: CAWSYQGTNTGELFF.

V usage is TRBV18 and J usage is TRBJ1-5; possible D gene TRBD1, 6 bases. The CDR3 loop spans 16 amino acids. The germline V gene encodes CDR1 KGHSH and CDR2 LQKENI. V shed 5 bases and J shed 5 bases, with 19 bases lying between them. The DNA for the CDR3 is TGTGCCAGCTCAAACGCACAGGGAATGGGGGATCAGCCCCAGCATTTT. Translated, it gives CASSNAQGMGDQPQHF.

The chain has TRBV9 and TRBJ1-4, with D perhaps matching TRBD1 (5 bases). Trimming left V 2 bases short and J 6 bases short, with 8 bases between. CDR1 is SGDLS and CDR2 is YYNGEE in the germline V gene. The CDR3 contains 13 residues. The CDR3 nucleotides are TGTGCCAGCAGCGTCGGCAGGGATGAAAAACTGTTTTTT. It encodes CASSVGRDEKLFF.

DNA for the CDR3: TGCAGTGCTAGCGGGTTGATTGAAGCTTTCTTT. Translating gives CSASGLIEAFF. The chain links TRBV20-1 to TRBJ1-1; D is undetermined. V lost 3 bases, J lost 7 bases, and 9 bases lay in between. The CDR3 is 11 amino acids. CDR1 DFQATT and CDR2 SNEGSKA come from the germline V gene (reference sequence).

This chain joins TRBV5-6 and TRBJ1-2; TRBD1 might be the D (5 bases). This CDR3 spans 18 amino acids. With 4 bases removed from V and 11 bases from J, the gap between germline ends came to 33 bases. CDR1 and CDR2 (germline): SGHDT, YYEEEE. CDR3 sequence (DNA): TGTGCCAGCAGCCCGGAAGGGTCGGGCAGGGCTATTCAGAAGGGGTACACCTTC. Protein sequence: CASSPEGSGRAIQKGYTF.

The V and J genes are TRBV18 and TRBJ1-5; 8 bases fit TRBD1. Germline V gives CDR1 KGHSH, CDR2 LQKENI. V dropped 5 bases and J dropped 3; count of bases not matched to a gene: 3. The CDR3 is 14 residues long. CDR3 nucleotide sequence: TGTGCCAGCTCAGGACAGGGTAACAATCAGCCCCAGCATTTT. The encoded protein is CASSGQGNNQPQHF.

The rearrangement joins TRBV20-1 to TRBJ2-1; a possible D gene is TRBD1 (7 bases). CDR3 length equals 11 residues. Trimming cost V 3 bases and J 9 bases, with 9 bases left between them. CDR1 is DFQATT and CDR2 is SNEGSKA in the germline V gene (reference sequence). CDR3 amino acids: CSASQGGEQFF. For the CDR3, the DNA is TGCAGTGCTAGCCAGGGGGGTGAGCAGTTCTTC.

This clone was detected once. This chain's CDR3 is CASSYSAGGSQPQHF. The CDR3 DNA reads as TGTGCCAGCAGTTACTCGGCAGGGGGCAGCCAGCCCCAGCATTTT. V gene TRBV6-2 or TRBV6-3 combines with J gene TRBJ1-5, with 8 bases lining up with TRBD1. The V and J ends lost 0 bases and 7 bases, in that order; junction bases with no gene match: 5. CDR3 length: 15 amino acids. Germline CDR1 MNHEY, CDR2 SVGEGT.

J is TRBJ1-6 and V is TRBV9; D is unresolved. Germline V lookup: CDR1 SGDLS, CDR2 YYNGEE. CDR3 length: 15 residues. The V end was cut by 0 bases, the J end by 1 base, with 5 bases between. CDR3 residues: CASSVGVSYNSPLHF. Here the CDR3 DNA reads TGTGCCAGCAGCGTAGGAGTGTCCTATAATTCACCCCTCCACTTT.

The V gene is TRBV10-3, the J gene TRBJ2-1, with 8 positions matching TRBD2. Germline V lookup: CDR1 ENHRY, CDR2 SYGVKD. The CDR3 spans 13 residues. Trimming removed 10 bases from V and 7 bases from J; junction bases left unmatched: 9. The CDR3 is CATSWERENEQFF. The CDR3 nucleotides read TGTGCCACGTCCTGGGAGCGGGAGAATGAGCAGTTCTTC.

This clone was observed a handful of times. At one end the junction does not follow the germline gene, possibly because of a read error. The gene calls are TRBV19 and TRBJ2-5; 12 positions match TRBD2. This CDR3 has 17 amino acids. Germline V gives CDR1 LNHDA, CDR2 SQIVND (reference sequence). CDR3 sequence reads: CASSLEVASGRVGTQYF. As DNA, the CDR3 is TGTGCCAGTAGTTTAGAAGTGGCTAGCGGGAGGGTTGGGACCCAGTACTTC.

The chain is built from TRBV24-1 and TRBJ2-1, with 9 bases identical to TRBD1. Trimming took 2 bases from V and 3 from J; bases not matched to a gene: 4. The CDR3 consists of 16 residues. Per the germline V gene, CDR1 is KGHDR and CDR2 is SFDVKD. The CDR3 region has the DNA TGTGCCACCAGTGATTCCGGACAGGGGAGCTACAATGAGCAGTTCTTC. It encodes CATSDSGQGSYNEQFF.

This chain links TRBV24-1 with TRBJ2-3; 7 bases map to TRBD1. Per the germline V gene, CDR1 is KGHDR and CDR2 is SFDVKD. The CDR3 totals 16 residues. The trim removed 3 bases at V and 3 bases at J, leaving 8 bases unmatched. Here the CDR3 reads CATSDLPGQPTDTQYF. CDR3 coding DNA: TGTGCCACCAGTGATCTTCCGGGACAGCCAACAGATACGCAGTATTTT.

The J gene is TRBJ1-4, the V gene TRBV30, with no clear D. The germline V and J ends were trimmed by 0 bases and 8 bases, with 7 bases remaining between them. CDR1 is GTSNPN and CDR2 is SVGIG in the germline V gene (reference sequence). The length of the CDR3 is 12 residues. The CDR3 reads CAWSVGREKLFF. CDR3 nucleotide sequence: TGTGCCTGGAGTGTAGGCAGGGAAAAACTGTTTTTT.